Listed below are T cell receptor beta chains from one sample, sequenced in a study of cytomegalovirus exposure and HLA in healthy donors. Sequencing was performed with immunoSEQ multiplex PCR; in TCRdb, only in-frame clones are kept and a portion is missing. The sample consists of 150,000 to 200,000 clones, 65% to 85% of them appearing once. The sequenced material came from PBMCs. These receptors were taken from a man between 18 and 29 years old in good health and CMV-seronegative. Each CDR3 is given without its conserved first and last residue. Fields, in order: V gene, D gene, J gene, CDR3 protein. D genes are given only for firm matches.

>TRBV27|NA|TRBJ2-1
ASSLGEKGEQF
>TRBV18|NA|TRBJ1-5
ASSDQGFGQPQH
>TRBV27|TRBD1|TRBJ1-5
ASSSGQGNQPQH
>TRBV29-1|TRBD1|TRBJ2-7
SVEGRGQGIYEQY
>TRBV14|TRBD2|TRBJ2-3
ASSPRLASSTDTQY
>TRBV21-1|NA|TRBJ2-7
ASNSGGASYEQY
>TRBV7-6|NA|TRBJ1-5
ASSLAPGEDQPQH
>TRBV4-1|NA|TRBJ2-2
ASSLYAASLNTGELF
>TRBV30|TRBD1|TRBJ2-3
AWSSGQAGSTDTQY
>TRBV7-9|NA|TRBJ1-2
SSSPTANYGYT
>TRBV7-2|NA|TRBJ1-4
ASSLRSGDEKLF
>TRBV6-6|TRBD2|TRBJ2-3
ASSAGLAGTDTQY
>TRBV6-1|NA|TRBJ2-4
ASSEESQY
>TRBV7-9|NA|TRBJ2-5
SSSLPFRDRGGETQY
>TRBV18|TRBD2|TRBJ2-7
ASSPPGLAEYEQY
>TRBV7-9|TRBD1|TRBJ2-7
ASSWESRGHEQY